A selection of T cell receptor beta chains follows, all from one sample in a study of response to subunit inactivated influenza vaccine. A single record per CDR3 protein comes from TCRdb applying MiXCR to the RT-PCR reads. The profile shows over 650,000 distinct CDR3 sequences, about 18% of them singletons. This specimen was PBMCs from blood, taken approximately 5 days after vaccination. The receptors stem from a man aged 45 to 65 who received an inactivated influenza vaccine. The CDR3 runs from the conserved cysteine through the conserved F or W.

TRBJ2-3 TRBV10-3 14 CAISETSGADTQYF
TRBJ2-2 TRBV24-1 13 CATGGQGTGELFF
TRBJ1-2 TRBV7-2 13 CASSPEKGSGYTF
TRBJ1-4 TRBV7-9 14 CASTSAPTNEKLFF
TRBJ2-3 TRBV10-3 14 CAIRSRGGTDTQYF
TRBJ2-2 TRBV6-5 15 CASSHRAAGVGELFF
TRBJ1-5 TRBV10-3 15 CAISWDFLVGQPQHF
TRBJ1-5 TRBV12-3/TRBV12-4 15 CASSDRGYSNQPQHF
TRBJ2-7 TRBV7-2 16 CASSSRGQGIFYEQYF
TRBJ2-3 TRBV20-1 15 CSASTRDSYTDTQYF
TRBJ2-1 TRBV15 15 CATSRASGNYNEQFF
TRBJ2-3 TRBV24-1 13 CATSEGLAYTQYF
TRBJ1-2 TRBV20-1 13 CSASDRGNRGYTF
TRBJ2-3 TRBV7-2 17 CASSLVGSGRSTDTQYF
TRBJ2-3 TRBV12-3/TRBV12-4 16 CASSPWTSGGTDTQYF
TRBJ2-4 TRBV12-3/TRBV12-4 13 CASRGLAKNIQYF
TRBJ2-2 TRBV5-4 14 CASRTSGSTGELFF
TRBJ1-1 TRBV29-1 12 CSASYRGTEAFF
TRBJ2-7 TRBV12-3/TRBV12-4 14 CASSLGAGSREQYF
TRBJ1-1 TRBV7-2 15 CASSSTTGLWTEAFF
TRBJ2-3 TRBV12-3/TRBV12-4 17 CASRDRDRGPSTDTQYF
TRBJ2-7 TRBV5-1 16 CASSLALLGQIYEQYF
TRBJ2-5 TRBV10-3 13 CAISASMEETQYF
TRBJ1-5 TRBV18 17 CASSPRSTGGSNQPQHF
TRBJ2-1 TRBV24-1 12 CATRGQHDEQFF
TRBJ2-1 TRBV10-2 14 CASRRLAGALEQFF
TRBJ2-1 TRBV20-1 19 CSARGGLAGGGFSYNEQFF
TRBJ2-7 TRBV10-3 14 CAISVGQGFYEQYF
TRBJ1-6 TRBV4-2 17 CASSQGQGRTYNSPLHF
TRBJ2-7 TRBV7-9 15 CASSWTNRDQHEQYF
TRBJ2-1 TRBV20-1 16 CSARGVETGFKNEQFF
TRBJ1-2 TRBV3-1 18 CASSQEGSWGGSFYGYTF
TRBJ2-1 TRBV11-1 15 CASSLRASGIGEQFF
TRBJ1-5 TRBV30 15 CAWSSGINSNQPQHF
TRBJ2-1 TRBV7-3 16 CASSLLAGVSHNEQFF
TRBJ2-5 TRBV20-1 13 CSANHAARETQYF
TRBJ2-2 TRBV7-6 19 CASSLVEGQGVPFTGELFF
TRBJ2-7 TRBV15 13 CATSPRTGGEQYF
TRBJ2-7 TRBV5-1 19 CASSRRGQGARFGSYEQYF
TRBJ2-1 TRBV11-2 15 CASSLDAAGGNEQFF
TRBJ1-2 TRBV20-1 12 CSAPGTGEGYTF
TRBJ2-2 TRBV12-3/TRBV12-4 14 CASSLVDTTGELFF
TRBJ2-3 TRBV4-1 17 CANSQPGLGLRTDTQYF
TRBJ1-2 TRBV20-1 15 CSARTPLGANYGYTF
TRBJ1-5 TRBV6-2/TRBV6-3 14 CASTGRYSNQPQHF
TRBJ2-2 TRBV12-3/TRBV12-4 16 CASSSIGRANTGELFF
TRBJ2-7 TRBV6-5 15 CASSYSGHVNYEQYF
TRBJ2-7 TRBV20-1 13 CSADPGHPGEQYF
TRBJ2-3 TRBV29-1 16 CSVGLAGVGGTDTQYF
TRBJ2-1 TRBV6-5 16 CASSYLRDPGGDEQFF
TRBJ2-5 TRBV5-1 16 CASSWGRTSGKETQYF
TRBJ1-5 TRBV4-3 15 CASSQDYGVGQPQHF
TRBJ2-2 TRBV7-6 18 CASSPYPGQGASSGELFF
TRBJ2-4 TRBV12-3/TRBV12-4 15 CASSPGGILGNIQYF
TRBJ1-3 TRBV9 15 CASSVDPGSGNTIYF
TRBJ2-3 TRBV5-1 16 CASSVPWGTGTDTQYF
TRBJ2-2 TRBV15 13 CATSSTGPGELFF
TRBJ2-7 TRBV12-3/TRBV12-4 17 CASSLHRGSLWGYEQYF
TRBJ2-2 TRBV12-3/TRBV12-4 15 CASSLRTKNTGELFF